This section outlines one T cell receptor beta chain sequence together with its context. Trimming removed 11 bases at V and 7 bases at J, with 9 bases between. Germline V gene sequence: CDR1 SGHVS, CDR2 FNYEAQ. There are 10 residues in the CDR3. This sample was included in a study of T cell changes during pregnancy in multiple sclerosis. Here immunoSEQ multiplex PCR was the method, and the copy in TCRdb shows in-frame clones only, minus some. The data show tens of thousands of clones, with 85% to 95% seen just once and approximately 0.15% held by the top ten. Specimen: CD4+ T cells from peripheral blood mononuclear cells, collected after pregnancy. The chain uses TRBV7-6 and TRBJ1-5, with D perhaps TRBD1 (5 bases). The sequence derives from a female donor with multiple sclerosis, enrolled in a pregnancy study. CDR3 sequence (DNA): TGTGCCCTAGGGGCCCAGCCCCAGCATTTT. It specifies CALGAQPQHF.